This entry is about one T cell receptor (beta chain). Its antigen is undetermined. The data derive from a study of T cell responses to AZD1222 COVID-19 vaccine. Overall study results and limits: Once two AZD1222 doses were given, Spike-specific TCR breadth and depth went up.

The CDR3 is 17 amino acids. The germline gives CDR1 LNHDA, CDR2 SQIVND (reference sequence). V lost 3 bases, J lost 1 base, and 10 bases stayed unmatched. Data came from immunoSEQ multiplex PCR; TCRdb stores just in-frame clones and leaves some out. The data show fewer than 150,000 clones, with 87% seen just once and roughly a tenth held by the top ten. The chain recombines TRBV19 with TRBJ2-7; 9 nucleotides match TRBD1. The source material was peripheral blood, sampled on day 0 of AZD1222 vaccination. This clonotype originated in an adult in good health. The CDR3 nucleotides read TGTGCCAGTAGTATGAGTCGGACAGGGGAGGTATCCTACGAGCAGTACTTC. Its translation: CASSMSRTGEVSYEQYF.